One sample yielded the 6 T cell receptor beta chains listed below, sequenced in a study of cytomegalovirus exposure and HLA in healthy donors. The PCR contained 60 Vbeta and 13 Jbeta primers. Sequencing was performed with immunoSEQ multiplex PCR; in TCRdb, only in-frame clones are kept and a portion is missing. The sample records tens of thousands of clones, over 70% being singletons. The sequenced material came from PBMCs. These receptors all stem from a man aged 60-69 years in good health and CMV-seropositive.

This clone was observed a handful of times. This sequence joins TRBV6-5 and TRBJ1-1; maybe TRBD1 (5 bases). The CDR3 is made up of 13 amino acids. Trimming took 6 bases from V and 1 from J, leaving 9 bases between them. Germline assignment: CDR1 MNHEY and CDR2 SVGAGI. The CDR3 is CASSLTENTEAFF. DNA for the CDR3: TGTGCCAGCAGCTTGACAGAGAACACTGAAGCTTTCTTT.

The chain employs TRBV5-4 and TRBJ2-4, with a possible D match to TRBD1 (5 bases). The germline V and J ends were trimmed by 3 bases and 3 bases, with 16 bases remaining between them. The germline gives CDR1 SGHNT, CDR2 YYREEE (reference sequence). CDR3 length equals 16 residues. CDR3 region: CASSSQSQGVKNIQYF. CDR3 nucleotide sequence: TGTGCCAGCAGCTCGCAATCTCAGGGTGTCAAAAACATTCAGTACTTC.

This clone was counted a few times. This chain links TRBV19 with TRBJ2-5; a weak D match, TRBD1 (7 bases). CDR3 length: 14 amino acids. The V gene lost 5 bases and the J gene lost 1 base, with 11 bases spanning the gap. CDR1 LNHDA and CDR2 SQIVND come from the germline V gene (reference sequence). CDR3 DNA sequence: TGTGCCAGTAGTGCGGGACAGATCCAAGAGACCCAGTACTTC. As protein: CASSAGQIQETQYF. Using reference TRBV19 and TRBJ2-5 for the parts outside the CDR3, the full variable domain is DGGITQSPKYLFRKEGQNVTLSCEQNLNHDAMYWYRQDPGQGLRLIYYSQIVNDFQKGDIAEGYSVSREKKESFPLTVTSAQKNPTAFYLCASSAGQIQETQYFGPGTRLLVL.

The chain is built from TRBV2 and TRBJ2-2; 8 bases align to TRBD1. V was pared by 9 bases and J by 5 bases, with 5 bases of the junction left unmatched. The CDR3 has 13 residues. CDR1 and CDR2 from the germline V gene are SNHLY and FYNNEI. CDR3 sequence: CASRTGSTGELFF. CDR3 bases: TGTGCCAGTAGGACAGGGAGTACCGGGGAGCTGTTTTTT.

The gene calls are TRBV11-2 and TRBJ2-7; TRBD1 might be the D (5 bases). The CDR3 consists of 18 residues. Germline V gene data show CDR1 as SGHAT and CDR2 as FQNNGV. Trimming shortened V by 4 bases and J by 2 bases, and 24 bases separated the two germline ends. DNA of the CDR3: TGTGCCAGCAGCTCCCTAAAGAGGAAACAGGAGAGTCCCTACGAGCAGTACTTC. Translated, it gives CASSSLKRKQESPYEQYF.

The V gene is TRBV6-1, the J gene TRBJ2-2; 8 bases fit TRBD2. The V gene's germline CDR1 is MNHNS and CDR2 SASEGT. J gave up 5 bases and V 6 bases, and 8 bases lay outside the gene matches. The CDR3 length is 15 residues. CDR3 loop: CASSGSGRVTGELFF. The CDR3 region has the DNA TGTGCCAGCAGCGGGAGCGGGAGAGTAACCGGGGAGCTGTTTTTT.